This record looks at one T cell receptor (beta chain) sequence and its context. The antigen is not known. With 60 Vbeta and 13 Jbeta primers, the PCR was carried out. The data were produced by immunoSEQ multiplex PCR, yet TCRdb's version contains in-frame clones alone and is incomplete. This sample's table has about 53,000 clones. These data are taken from a study of cytomegalovirus exposure and HLA in healthy donors. Findings and caveats of the study: Reportedly, cytomegalovirus status was diagnosed with high sensitivity and specificity. Later analysis identified several of the most significant clusters that appeared linked to common viral pathogens.

The specimen was PBMCs. The receptor's source is a man between 18 and 35 years old in good health and CMV-seropositive.

The CDR3 DNA is TGTGCCAGCAGTTGGGACAGCATTAACACCGGGGAGCTGTTTTTT. Translated, it gives CASSWDSINTGELFF. The rearrangement joins TRBV27 to TRBJ2-2, with 7 nucleotides matching TRBD1. The J segment lost 2 bases and the V segment lost 4 bases, leaving 4 bases of the junction unmatched. The CDR3 has 15 amino acids. CDR1 and CDR2 (germline): MNHEY, SMNVEV (reference sequence).